A single sample is the source of the 4 T cell receptor beta chains below, sequenced in a study of CD8 T cells in ankylosing spondylitis. Study-wide results and limits: Blood from ankylosing spondylitis patients appeared to carry a characteristic roughly eight-variant TCR beta motif.

What these receptors recognize is not known. TCRdb re-called the 5' RACE reads with MiXCR, one entry per CDR3 protein. In the table there are some 400,000 distinct CDR3 sequences, about a fifth of which are singletons. The sequenced sample consisted of blood, either unsorted or a sorted T cell fraction (not recorded which). The receptors come from a male donor with ankylosing spondylitis.

V usage is TRBV6-6 and J usage is TRBJ1-3, with no clear D. CDR1 and CDR2 (germline): MNHNY, SVGAGI (reference sequence). The CDR3 loop spans 13 amino acids. V was shortened by 2 bases and J by 0 bases, with 2 bases between the two germline ends. This chain's CDR3 is CASSYTSGNTIYF. In DNA form, the CDR3 reads TGTGCCAGCAGTTACACCTCTGGAAACACCATATATTTT.

The chain has TRBV29-1 and TRBJ1-2; no reliable D call. Trimming took 3 bases from V and 0 from J, leaving 14 bases between them. Germline CDR1 is SQVTM and CDR2 is ANQGSEA. CDR3 length equals 15 residues. This CDR3 is CSVDYQELANYGYTF. In DNA, the CDR3 is TGCAGCGTTGATTATCAGGAGTTAGCTAACTATGGCTACACCTTC.

This clonotype was found a few times. The chain combines TRBV10-3 with TRBJ2-7, with 8 bases matching TRBD1. The CDR3 sequence is 16 residues long. With V trimmed by 6 bases and J by 0 bases, 10 bases remained unmatched. Germline lookup yields CDR1 ENHRY and CDR2 SYGVKD. The CDR3 loop reads CAIRNSRDRSSYEQYF. The CDR3 coding sequence is TGTGCCATCAGGAACTCCCGGGACAGGAGCTCCTACGAGCAGTACTTC.

The chain has TRBV2 and TRBJ2-2, with a possible D match to TRBD1 (6 bases). Germline CDR1 is SNHLY and CDR2 is FYNNEI. Trimming cost V 6 bases and J 2 bases, with 10 bases left between them. There are 14 residues in the CDR3. CDR3: CASSWTVNTGELFF. The CDR3 DNA reads TGTGCCAGCAGCTGGACAGTCAACACCGGGGAGCTGTTTTTT.